What follows are 3 T cell receptor beta chains derived from one specimen sequenced in a study of cytomegalovirus exposure and HLA in healthy donors. Clones were read by immunoSEQ multiplex PCR, and TCRdb kept only the in-frame ones, dropping some. The sample consists of around 71,000 clones, 94% of them appearing once. The sequenced sample consisted of PBMCs. The receptors stem from a man aged 18 to 29 in good health and CMV-seropositive.

The chain recombines TRBV2 with TRBJ2-6; 8 nucleotides match TRBD1. Trimming cost V 6 bases and J 0 bases; bases outside gene matches: 10. Germline V gives CDR1 SNHLY, CDR2 FYNNEI. The CDR3 sequence is 18 residues long. CDR3 region: CASSERQGRISGANVLTF. The CDR3 DNA follows: TGTGCCAGCAGCGAAAGACAGGGGCGAATCTCTGGGGCCAACGTCCTGACTTTC.

V is TRBV19 and J is TRBJ1-3, with unresolved D. Germline V gene sequence: CDR1 LNHDA, CDR2 SQIVND (reference sequence). Trimming stripped 6 bases from V and 3 bases from J, with 15 bases between. This CDR3 has 15 residues. CDR3 coding DNA: TGTGCCAGTAGACAATACCACAGCTTTGGAAACACCATATATTTT. Protein sequence: CASRQYHSFGNTIYF. Filled out from reference TRBV19 and TRBJ1-3, the complete variable domain reads DGGITQSPKYLFRKEGQNVTLSCEQNLNHDAMYWYRQDPGQGLRLIYYSQIVNDFQKGDIAEGYSVSREKKESFPLTVTSAQKNPTAFYLCASRQYHSFGNTIYFGEGSWLTVV.

The gene calls are TRBV2 and TRBJ2-7; TRBD2 might be the D (5 bases). This CDR3 contains 14 residues. Germline assignment: CDR1 SNHLY and CDR2 FYNNEI. Trimming pared 3 bases from V and 0 bases from J, leaving 9 bases between. The chain's CDR3 is CASSDEGSSYEQYF. The DNA of the CDR3 is TGTGCCAGCAGTGACGAGGGTAGCTCCTACGAGCAGTACTTC.